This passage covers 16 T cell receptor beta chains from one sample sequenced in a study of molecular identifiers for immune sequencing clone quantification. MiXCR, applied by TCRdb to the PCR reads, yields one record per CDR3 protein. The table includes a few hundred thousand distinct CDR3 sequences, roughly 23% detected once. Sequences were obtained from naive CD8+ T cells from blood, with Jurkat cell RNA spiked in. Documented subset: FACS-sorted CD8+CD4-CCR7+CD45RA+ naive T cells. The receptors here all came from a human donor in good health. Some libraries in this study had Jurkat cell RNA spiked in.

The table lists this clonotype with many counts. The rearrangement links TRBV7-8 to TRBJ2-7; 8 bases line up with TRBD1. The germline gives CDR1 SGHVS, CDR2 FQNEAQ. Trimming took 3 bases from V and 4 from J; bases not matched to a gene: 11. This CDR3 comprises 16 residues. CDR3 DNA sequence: TGTGCCAGCAGCTTTGGCGCCGGGACAGGCCGATACGAGCAGTACTTC. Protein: CASSFGAGTGRYEQYF.

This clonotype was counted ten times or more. CDR3 nucleotide sequence: TGTGCCAGCAGTCAACAGCCGGGGGGCGGGTCCGAGCAGTACTTC. This translates into CASSQQPGGGSEQYF. This chain connects TRBV12-3 or TRBV12-4 to TRBJ2-7; possibly TRBD2 for D (7 bases). The CDR3 totals 15 residues. Trimming removed 5 bases at V and 6 bases at J, with 20 bases between.

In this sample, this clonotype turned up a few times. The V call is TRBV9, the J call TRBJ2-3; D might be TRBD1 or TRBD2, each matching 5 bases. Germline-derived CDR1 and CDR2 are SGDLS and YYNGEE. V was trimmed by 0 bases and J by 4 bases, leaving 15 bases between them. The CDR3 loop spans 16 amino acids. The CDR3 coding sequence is TGTGCCAGCAGCGTAGAAGGTGGGGGAGTGGCAGATACGCAGTATTTT. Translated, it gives CASSVEGGGVADTQYF. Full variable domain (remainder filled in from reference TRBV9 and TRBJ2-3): DSGVTQTPKHLITATGQRVTLRCSPRSGDLSVYWYQQSLDQGLQFLIQYYNGEERAKGNILERFSAQQFPDLHSELNLSSLELGDSALYFCASSVEGGGVADTQYFGPGTRLTVL.

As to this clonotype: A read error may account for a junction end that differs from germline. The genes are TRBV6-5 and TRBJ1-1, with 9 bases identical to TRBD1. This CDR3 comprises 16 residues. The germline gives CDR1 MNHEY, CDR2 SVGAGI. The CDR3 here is CARSVGTGGSGTEAFF. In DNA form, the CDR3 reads TGTGCCCGCAGCGTCGGAACAGGGGGCTCAGGGACTGAAGCTTTCTTT.

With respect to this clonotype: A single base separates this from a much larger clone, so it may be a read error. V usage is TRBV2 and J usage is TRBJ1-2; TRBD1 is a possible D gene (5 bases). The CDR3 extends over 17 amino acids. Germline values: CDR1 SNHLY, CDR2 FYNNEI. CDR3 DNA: TGTGCCAGCAATGAAGCGGTACAGGTCGAGTCTAACTATGGCTACACCTTC. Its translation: CASNEAVQVESNYGYTF.

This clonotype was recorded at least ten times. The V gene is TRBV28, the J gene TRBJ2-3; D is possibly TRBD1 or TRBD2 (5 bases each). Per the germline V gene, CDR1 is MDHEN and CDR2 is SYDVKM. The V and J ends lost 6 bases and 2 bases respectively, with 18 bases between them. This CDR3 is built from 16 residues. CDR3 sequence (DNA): TGTGCCAGCAGCCCAAGGGACGGTTTGGTCACAGATACGCAGTATTTT. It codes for CASSPRDGLVTDTQYF.

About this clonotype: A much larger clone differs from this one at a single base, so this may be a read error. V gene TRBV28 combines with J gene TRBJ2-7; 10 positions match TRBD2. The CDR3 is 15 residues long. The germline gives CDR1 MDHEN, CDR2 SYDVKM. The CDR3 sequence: CASGLPSGSTDEQYF. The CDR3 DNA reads TGTGCCAGCGGTTTACCTAGCGGGAGTACGGACGAGCAGTACTTC.

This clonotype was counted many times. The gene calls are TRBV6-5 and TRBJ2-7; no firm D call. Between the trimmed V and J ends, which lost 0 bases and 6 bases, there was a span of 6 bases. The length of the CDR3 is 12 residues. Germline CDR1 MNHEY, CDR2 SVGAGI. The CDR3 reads CASSYSWSEQYF. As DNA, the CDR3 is TGTGCCAGCAGTTACTCGTGGTCCGAGCAGTACTTC.

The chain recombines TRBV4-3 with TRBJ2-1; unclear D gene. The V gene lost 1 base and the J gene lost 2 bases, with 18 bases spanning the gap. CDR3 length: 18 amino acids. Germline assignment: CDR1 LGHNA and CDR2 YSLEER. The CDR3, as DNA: TGCGCCAGCAGCCAAGCGGCTCTACCTCCAAGCGCCTACAATGAGCAGTTCTTC. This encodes CASSQAALPPSAYNEQFF.

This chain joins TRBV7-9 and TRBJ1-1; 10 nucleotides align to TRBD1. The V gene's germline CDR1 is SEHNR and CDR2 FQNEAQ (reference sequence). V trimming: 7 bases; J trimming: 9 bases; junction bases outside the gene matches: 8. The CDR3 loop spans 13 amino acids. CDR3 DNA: TGTGCCAGCAACCCAGGACAGGGGGAGAAAGCTTTCTTT. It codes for CASNPGQGEKAFF.

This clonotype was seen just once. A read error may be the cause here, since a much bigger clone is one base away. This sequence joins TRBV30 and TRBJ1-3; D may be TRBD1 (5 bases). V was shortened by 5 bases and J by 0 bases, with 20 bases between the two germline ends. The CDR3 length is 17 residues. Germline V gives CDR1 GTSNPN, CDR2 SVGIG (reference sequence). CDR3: CAWGTRRGAHSGNTIYF. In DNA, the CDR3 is TGTGCCTGGGGTACTCGTCGGGGCGCCCACTCTGGAAACACCATATATTTT.

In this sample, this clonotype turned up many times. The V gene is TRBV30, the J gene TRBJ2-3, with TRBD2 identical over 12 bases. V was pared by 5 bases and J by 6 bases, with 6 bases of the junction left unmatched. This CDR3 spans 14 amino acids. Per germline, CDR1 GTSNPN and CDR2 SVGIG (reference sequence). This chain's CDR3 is CAWELAGGLDTQYF. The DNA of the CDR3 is TGTGCCTGGGAACTAGCGGGGGGTTTGGATACGCAGTATTTT.

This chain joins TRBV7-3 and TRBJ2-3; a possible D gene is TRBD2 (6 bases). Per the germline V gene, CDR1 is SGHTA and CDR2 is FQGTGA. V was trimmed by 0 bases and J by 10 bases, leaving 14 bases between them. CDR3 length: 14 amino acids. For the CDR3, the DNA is TGTGCCAGCAGCTTAACAGGGGACTCGGATGCGCAGTATTTT. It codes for CASSLTGDSDAQYF.

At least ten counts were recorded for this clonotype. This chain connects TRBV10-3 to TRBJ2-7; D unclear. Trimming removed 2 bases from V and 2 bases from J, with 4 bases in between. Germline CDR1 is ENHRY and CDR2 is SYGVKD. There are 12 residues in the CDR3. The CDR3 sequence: CAISEPPYEQYF. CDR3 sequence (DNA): TGTGCCATCAGTGAGCCCCCCTACGAGCAGTACTTC.

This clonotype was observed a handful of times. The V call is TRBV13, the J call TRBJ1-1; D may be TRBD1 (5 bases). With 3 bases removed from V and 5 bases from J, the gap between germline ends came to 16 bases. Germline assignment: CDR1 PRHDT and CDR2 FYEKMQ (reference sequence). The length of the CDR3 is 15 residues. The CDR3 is CASSFTRVVGTEAFF. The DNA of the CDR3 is TGTGCCAGCAGCTTTACCAGGGTGGTTGGGACTGAAGCTTTCTTT.

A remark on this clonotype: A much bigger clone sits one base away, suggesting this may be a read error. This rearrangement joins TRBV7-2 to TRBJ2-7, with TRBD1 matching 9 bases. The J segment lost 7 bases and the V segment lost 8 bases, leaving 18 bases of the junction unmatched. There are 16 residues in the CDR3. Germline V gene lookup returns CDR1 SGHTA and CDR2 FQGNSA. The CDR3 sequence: CASGRTGEPFSREQYF. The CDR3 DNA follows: TGTGCCAGCGGGAGGACAGGGGAGCCCTTCTCTCGGGAGCAGTACTTC.